This T cell receptor beta chain came from a study of metastatic and nonmetastatic thyroid tumors. Study background: Repertoire comparisons spanned blood and tumor or nodule tissue from malignant and benign thyroid patients.

Germline loops: CDR1 SGDLS, CDR2 YYNGEE. Trimming stripped 0 bases from V and 3 bases from J, with 1 base between. The CDR3 is made up of 13 amino acids. Study-wide points: The reported finding was significantly higher TCR beta diversity in malignant thyroid tumors relative to benign nodules, in blood and tumor.

Each patient went into thyroid surgery without having received any treatment. Original data processing: Across clinicopathological groups, CDR3 differences served as the basis for building a distant-metastasis classifier for papillary thyroid cancer. TCRdb recomputed clones from the PCR reads via MiXCR. For this entry, the V and J calls and clone size follow TCRdb and not the study's own pipeline. This sample yields around 34,000 clones, of which less than 20% are seen a single time; around 3.1% belongs to the top ten. This clone was found many times. Its antigen is as yet unknown. The sequencing sample was made of blood. This receptor was obtained from a female donor with papillary thyroid cancer or a benign thyroid nodule (not recorded which). Some clones in this sample may be carry-over from other donors' samples. The chain has TRBV9 and TRBJ2-6; D not resolved. CDR3 coding DNA: TGTGCCAGCAGCGTAGTTGGGGCCAACGTCCTGACTTTC. Translated: CASSVVGANVLTF.